The 2 T cell receptor beta chains below were found in one sample sequenced in a study of T-cell reconstitution after alpha-beta-depleted transplantation in children (dated by TCRdb to 2016 to 2017). Receptor libraries were prepared by PCR. Reads for this sample came from an Illumina HiSeq 2500. TCR library preparation used molecular barcoding, with unique molecular identifiers applied to normalize quantification of the TCRbeta repertoire. TCRdb redid the processing of the public reads, applying fastp at Q25 and MiXCR, and retained in-frame beta chains. Rows matching on CDR3 protein sequence are summarized as one entry with the most common DNA and genes. A total of 300,000 to 350,000 distinct CDR3 sequences appear in this sample, 23% of them only once. The top ten clones comprise approximately 11% of the sample. Sample treatment or condition, as interpreted from the label and publication: allogeneic hematopoietic cell transplantation with graft depleted of TCRalphabeta T cells and CD19 B cells.

The sequencing here drew on PBMCs, mostly from graft donor cells, taken 180 days after TCRalphabeta/CD19-depleted stem cell transplant. These receptors all stem from a male patient aged 10-17 years who had a stem cell transplant for acute lymphoblastic leukemia, so the T cells may come from the graft donor.

The chain couples TRBV12-3 or TRBV12-4 to TRBJ1-2, with TRBD1 matching 8 bases. The CDR3 totals 11 residues. V lost 5 bases and J lost 8; bases outside the gene matches: 1. CDR3 nucleotides: TGTGCCAGCAGTGACAGGGGCGGCTACACCTTC. Its protein is CASSDRGGYTF.

The table lists this clonotype with many counts. The V call is TRBV12-3 or TRBV12-4, the J call TRBJ2-1; TRBD1 or TRBD2 may be the D gene (6 bases each). With 4 bases removed from V and 12 bases from J, the gap between germline ends came to 19 bases. The CDR3 totals 14 residues. The CDR3 nucleotides are TGTGCCAGCAGTTCTGGACGGGGGCCCCCGGCGCAGTTCTTC. Its translation is CASSSGRGPPAQFF.